The present T cell receptor beta chain was sequenced within a study of cytomegalovirus exposure and HLA in healthy donors. Study information: Clustering assigned roughly 81% of the 350 to 400 genotyped donors to the Caucasian-associated ancestry cluster.

Amplification used 60 Vbeta primers and 13 Jbeta primers. Some clones are missing from TCRdb's copy, which holds only in-frame ones; the method was immunoSEQ multiplex PCR. The data contain 130,000 or so clones, 66% of them singletons. The CDR3 covers 15 residues. Trimming stripped 0 bases from V and 3 bases from J, with 12 bases between. CDR1 and CDR2 (germline): SGDLS, YYNGEE. This receptor was obtained from a woman aged 55-70 years in good health and CMV-seronegative. The J gene is TRBJ1-2, the V gene TRBV9, with D tentatively TRBD1 (5 bases). The sequenced sample was PBMCs. The CDR3 nucleotides are TGTGCCAGCAGCGTAGCTAACGGGGGAGACTATGGCTACACCTTC. This encodes CASSVANGGDYGYTF.